The entry that follows covers one T cell receptor (beta chain) sequence. Its antigen is currently unknown. The same CDR3 can be traced to other DNA sequences in this sample. The study reverse transcribed the entire isolated RNA, so it sequenced expressed TCRB transcripts. The assay was immunoSEQ multiplex PCR, and TCRdb's table has in-frame clones only and misses some. The table lists hundreds of thousands of clones, over 10% of them singletons, with 0.022% in the top ten. The data were taken from a study of beta chain features in type 1 diabetes. Naive, central memory, regulatory and stem cell-like memory cells within the CD4+ compartment were sorted using CD45RO/CCR7/CD25/CD127/CD95/CD27. The V gene lost 0 bases and the J gene lost 1 base, with 5 bases spanning the gap. Per the germline V gene, CDR1 is KGHSH and CDR2 is LQKENI. The CDR3 runs to 14 residues. Study-level results: TCRB CDR3s were moderately but significantly shorter in Type 1 diabetes patients in all four CD4+ subsets.

The chain is built from TRBV18 and TRBJ2-3; no clear D. The source of this sequence is a man aged 18 to 29 with type 1 diabetes. The sample was naive CD4+ T cells from blood. Written as DNA, the CDR3 is TGTGCCAGCTCACCACCCCGGGGCACAGATACGCAGTATTTT. This sequence encodes CASSPPRGTDTQYF.